These 28 T cell receptor beta chains were all obtained from the same sample, sequenced in a study of CD8 T cells in ankylosing spondylitis (dated by TCRdb to 2017 to 2019). The receptor library was made with 5' RACE. Reads for this sample came from an Illumina HiSeq 2500. TCRdb applied fastp at Q25 and MiXCR to the public reads, then kept only in-frame beta chains. Each record represents a unique CDR3 protein, reported with the most common genes and DNA among its rows. The sample table records roughly 280,000 distinct CDR3 sequences; 20% of these occur just once. 7.5% to 9.5% of the sample rests with the top ten. Sequencing input: blood, either unsorted or a sorted T cell fraction (not recorded which). Receptors originate from a male donor with ankylosing spondylitis or in good health (not recorded which).

The gene calls are TRBV5-1 and TRBJ2-1; the match to TRBD2 covers 7 bases. Germline loops: CDR1 SGHRS, CDR2 YFSETQ. V shed 0 bases, J shed 4 bases, and the junction held 7 bases outside the gene matches. The CDR3 loop spans 16 amino acids. The CDR3 nucleotides are TGCGCCAGCAGCTTGGGGGGTCCCGGGGGGTACAATGAGCAGTTCTTC. Encoded protein: CASSLGGPGGYNEQFF.

V and J are TRBV27 and TRBJ1-6; 9 bases are shared with TRBD1. CDR3 size: 15 residues. Trimming took 4 bases from V and 10 from J; bases not matched to a gene: 8. Germline lookup yields CDR1 MNHEY and CDR2 SMNVEV (reference sequence). The CDR3 DNA reads TGTGCCAGCAGTTCCGGACAGGGGCGGGCCTCACCCCTCCACTTT. Translation gives CASSSGQGRASPLHF.

The V call is TRBV12-3 or TRBV12-4, the J call TRBJ1-4; a weak D match, TRBD1 (6 bases). The CDR3 covers 14 residues. V gave up 7 bases and J gave up 2 bases, with 11 bases separating them. Here the CDR3 reads CASTTDRTNEKLFF. The CDR3 DNA follows: TGTGCCAGCACCACCGACAGGACTAATGAAAAACTGTTTTTT.

The V call is TRBV10-3, the J call TRBJ1-6; 10 positions agree with TRBD1. CDR3 length equals 14 residues. Germline V gene sequence: CDR1 ENHRY, CDR2 SYGVKD. Trimming took 5 bases from V and 15 from J; bases not matched to a gene: 10. In nucleotides, the CDR3 is TGTGCCATCAGTTCCGGGACAGGGGCTGAGTACCTCCACTTT. The encoded protein is CAISSGTGAEYLHF.

This clonotype was detected only a few times. The gene calls are TRBV28 and TRBJ1-2; D may be TRBD1 (5 bases). V was trimmed by 3 bases and J by 8 bases, leaving 10 bases between them. The CDR3 is made up of 12 amino acids. CDR1 and CDR2 from the germline V gene are MDHEN and SYDVKM. The CDR3 nucleotides read TGTGCCAGCAGTTTGGGACGGCGCGGCTACACCTTC. Translating gives CASSLGRRGYTF.

In this sample, this clonotype turned up many times. The V call is TRBV5-1, the J call TRBJ2-7; 13 bases fit TRBD2. The germline CDR1 and CDR2 sequences are SGHRS and YFSETQ. The CDR3 totals 15 residues. The trim removed 0 bases at V and 6 bases at J, leaving 3 bases unmatched. The CDR3 nucleotides read TGCGCCAGCAGCTTGGGGACTAGCGGGAGATTCGAGCAGTACGTC. Protein product: CASSLGTSGRFEQYV.

This clonotype was observed many times. This rearrangement joins TRBV9 to TRBJ2-2; 10 nucleotides line up with TRBD2. V was clipped by 4 bases and J by 6 bases; unmatched bases: 12. The CDR3 contains 17 residues. Germline CDR1 and CDR2: SGDLS and YYNGEE. CDR3 bases: TGTGCCAGCAGCCCACCGCTATCTAGCGGGGGTGCCGGGGAGCTGTTTTTT. Amino acid sequence: CASSPPLSSGGAGELFF.

In its sample, this clonotype was seen a few times. The V call is TRBV29-1, the J call TRBJ2-1; 8 bases map to TRBD1. Looked up from germline, CDR1 is SQVTM and CDR2 is ANQGSEA. The CDR3 length is 14 residues. V dropped 3 bases and J dropped 4; count of bases not matched to a gene: 5. The CDR3 sequence is CSVDRTGLYNEQFF. The DNA for the CDR3 is TGCAGCGTTGATCGGACAGGGCTTTACAATGAGCAGTTCTTC.

V is TRBV20-1 and J is TRBJ1-4; no clear D. V lost 0 bases and J 7 bases, leaving 15 bases between the germline ends. The CDR3 sequence is 15 residues long. The V gene's germline CDR1 is DFQATT and CDR2 SNEGSKA (reference sequence). In nucleotides, the CDR3 is TGCAGTGCTAGAGATCCCCGGGGATTGGGTGAAAAACTGTTTTTT. Amino acids: CSARDPRGLGEKLFF.

The chain is built from TRBV20-1 and TRBJ2-7; no firm D call. The V and J ends lost 3 bases and 4 bases respectively, with 22 bases between them. The CDR3 contains 16 residues. Germline V lookup: CDR1 DFQATT, CDR2 SNEGSKA (reference sequence). The CDR3 here is CSARRLRSTKKYEQYV. CDR3 coding DNA: TGCAGTGCTAGGCGCCTCCGGTCAACGAAAAAATACGAGCAGTACGTC.

The genes are TRBV7-6 and TRBJ2-1; D is perhaps TRBD1 (5 bases). V was trimmed by 5 bases and J by 5 bases, leaving 22 bases between them. From germline, CDR1 is SGHVS and CDR2 FNYEAQ. This CDR3 is built from 17 residues. CDR3 in amino acids: CASSLIQTDVGDNEQFF. Written as DNA, the CDR3 is TGTGCCAGCAGCCTAATACAGACAGACGTAGGGGACAATGAGCAGTTCTTC.

This clonotype was found a few times. This chain connects TRBV4-2 to TRBJ1-2; TRBD1 matches 7 bases. The CDR3 consists of 16 residues. V dropped 3 bases and J dropped 8; count of bases not matched to a gene: 15. Germline V lookup: CDR1 LGHNA, CDR2 YNFKEQ. The CDR3 spells CASSHEPGTAFSGYTF. In DNA, the CDR3 is TGTGCCAGCAGCCACGAGCCCGGGACAGCCTTTTCGGGCTACACCTTC.

In this sample, this clonotype turned up a few times. The gene calls are TRBV20-1 and TRBJ2-2, with TRBD2 matching 11 bases. Losses at the gene ends were 0 bases for V and 4 bases for J; bases not matched to a gene: 4. Germline V lookup: CDR1 DFQATT, CDR2 SNEGSKA (reference sequence). The CDR3 sequence is 16 residues long. CDR3 region: CSARDGTSGSTGELFF. The CDR3, as DNA: TGCAGTGCTAGAGATGGGACTAGCGGTTCCACCGGGGAGCTGTTTTTT.

The rearrangement joins TRBV11-3 to TRBJ2-2, with D possibly matching TRBD1 (6 bases). CDR1 and CDR2 from the germline V gene are SGHNT and YENEEA. CDR3 size: 12 residues. V was pared by 10 bases and J by 2 bases, with 8 bases between. CDR3 in DNA: TGTGCCATAGGGGGTAACACCGGGGAGCTGTTTTTT. Translation gives CAIGGNTGELFF.

V usage is TRBV7-6 and J usage is TRBJ2-2; TRBD2 agrees at 10 bases. CDR3 length: 15 residues. Germline trimming cut 6 bases from V and 6 bases from J; bases unmatched to any gene: 7. Germline CDR1 is SGHVS and CDR2 is FNYEAQ. The DNA for the CDR3 is TGTGCCAGCAGATATGGACTAGCGGAGTCCGGGGAGCTGTTTTTT. It yields the protein CASRYGLAESGELFF.

This clonotype was detected a few times. The J gene is TRBJ2-1, the V gene TRBV10-2; possibly TRBD2 for D (6 bases). CDR1 WSHSY and CDR2 SAAADI come from the germline V gene. V lost 8 bases, J lost 0 bases, and 8 bases lay in between. CDR3 length: 13 residues. CDR3 loop: CASQGLSYNEQFF. The CDR3 DNA follows: TGCGCCAGCCAGGGACTCTCCTACAATGAGCAGTTCTTC.

The table lists this clonotype with a few counts. J is TRBJ2-3 and V is TRBV20-1; 10 bases agree with TRBD2. The germline V gene has CDR1 DFQATT and CDR2 SNEGSKA (reference sequence). This CDR3 is 14 amino acids long. The trim removed 6 bases at V and 4 bases at J, leaving 7 bases unmatched. CDR3 sequence (DNA): TGCAGTGCCCAAGGGACTAGCGTCTCAGATACGCAGTATTTT. It encodes CSAQGTSVSDTQYF.

In its sample, this clonotype was seen a few times. The chain employs TRBV12-3 or TRBV12-4 and TRBJ1-6; a possible D gene is TRBD1 (6 bases). This CDR3 spans 12 amino acids. Deletions cut 6 bases from V and 7 bases from J, with 7 bases between. The CDR3 spells CASSTGNSPLHF. In DNA form, the CDR3 reads TGTGCCAGCAGCACAGGGAATTCACCCCTCCACTTT.

This clonotype was seen many times. CDR3 coding DNA: TGCAGCGTTGAACGGCTAGCGGGTTTCAAAGAGACCCAGTACTTC. The encoded protein is CSVERLAGFKETQYF. The chain uses TRBV29-1 and TRBJ2-5, with TRBD2 matching 8 bases. The length of the CDR3 is 15 residues. Germline V gene lookup returns CDR1 SQVTM and CDR2 ANQGSEA. Trimming took 2 bases from V and 3 from J; bases not matched to a gene: 8. The full variable domain, rest sourced from reference TRBV29-1 and TRBJ2-5, is SAVISQKPSRDICQRGTSLTIQCQVDSQVTMMFWYRQQPGQSLTLIATANQGSEATYESGFVIDKFPISRPNLTFSTLTVSNMSPEDSSIYLCSVERLAGFKETQYFGPGTRLLVL.

CDR3: CASSLGIWGTGELFF. The CDR3 region has the DNA TGTGCCAGCAGCTTAGGAATCTGGGGGACGGGGGAGCTGTTTTTT. This chain joins TRBV11-2 and TRBJ2-2; the D call may be TRBD1 or TRBD2 (5 bases each). The V end lost 1 base, the J end lost 8 bases, and 14 bases lay between the germline ends. Germline V gives CDR1 SGHAT, CDR2 FQNNGV. This CDR3 has 15 amino acids.

V is TRBV6-6 and J is TRBJ2-7; no clear D. V lost 2 bases and J 6 bases, leaving 8 bases between the germline ends. The CDR3 is 12 residues long. Germline V lookup: CDR1 MNHNY, CDR2 SVGAGI (reference sequence). The CDR3 nucleotides read TGTGCCAGCAGTTACGGTGGATCCGAGCAGTACGTC. Amino acids: CASSYGGSEQYV.

The chain is built from TRBV5-1 and TRBJ2-3, with D possibly matching TRBD2 (5 bases). Looked up from germline, CDR1 is SGHRS and CDR2 is YFSETQ. The CDR3 has 14 amino acids. The V and J ends lost 3 bases and 9 bases respectively, with 17 bases between them. CDR3 loop: CASSSGILPDTQYF. As DNA, the CDR3 is TGCGCCAGCAGCTCCGGGATCCTTCCCGACACGCAGTATTTT.

In this sample, this clonotype turned up a few times. V gene TRBV5-1 combines with J gene TRBJ2-1; 10 nucleotides align to TRBD2. The CDR3 covers 17 residues. V shed 3 bases, J shed 8 bases, and the junction held 14 bases outside the gene matches. The germline CDR1 and CDR2 sequences are SGHRS and YFSETQ. The CDR3 region is CASSWGVSGGAIDEQFF. The CDR3 DNA reads TGCGCCAGCAGCTGGGGCGTAAGCGGGGGGGCCATTGATGAGCAGTTCTTC.

V is TRBV20-1 and J is TRBJ2-7; TRBD1 might be the D (6 bases). The V end was cut by 5 bases, the J end by 4 bases, with 15 bases between. Germline assignment: CDR1 DFQATT and CDR2 SNEGSKA (reference sequence). This CDR3 contains 13 residues. The CDR3 is CSAGDRIAYEQYV. For the CDR3, the DNA is TGCAGTGCTGGTGACAGGATAGCTTACGAGCAGTACGTC.

The DNA for the CDR3 is TGTGCTAGTGGTTTGCCGGACTCTGCTAGCACAGATACGCAGTATTTT. The encoded protein is CASGLPDSASTDTQYF. This rearrangement joins TRBV12-5 to TRBJ2-3, with TRBD2 as a possible D gene (5 bases). The length of the CDR3 is 16 residues. V lost 2 bases and J lost 0, with 12 bases in between. Germline lookup yields CDR1 LGHNT and CDR2 FRNRAP.

This clonotype appeared many times. The V and J genes are TRBV6-5 and TRBJ2-7, with D possibly matching TRBD2 (5 bases). V was cut by 8 bases and J by 4 bases, with 12 bases left in between. The CDR3 runs to 12 residues. The germline CDR1 and CDR2 sequences are MNHEY and SVGAGI. The CDR3 reads CASSLVPYEQYV. The CDR3 DNA reads as TGTGCCAGCTCACTAGTCCCGTACGAGCAGTACGTC.

This chain links TRBV5-1 with TRBJ1-4, with TRBD1 as a possible D gene (6 bases). The CDR3 runs 14 residues. Germline V gives CDR1 SGHRS, CDR2 YFSETQ. V was trimmed by 4 bases and J by 8 bases, leaving 15 bases between them. The CDR3 DNA reads as TGCGCCAGCAGCGTCCGGGGGGGGCGCGAAAAACTGTTTTTT. Translated: CASSVRGGREKLFF.

The rearrangement links TRBV28 to TRBJ2-3; the match to TRBD1 covers 7 bases. The CDR3 spans 15 residues. Trimming removed 6 bases from V and 7 bases from J; junction bases left unmatched: 13. The germline CDR1 and CDR2 sequences are MDHEN and SYDVKM. In DNA form, the CDR3 reads TGTGCCAGCAGGCCGAACGCCAACAGGGGTCATACGCAGTATTTT. Protein: CASRPNANRGHTQYF.